The T cell receptor beta chain described here comes from a study of regulatory T cells in long-lasting Graves disease. Study results and limitations: Authors noted too few samples as a limitation.

Library construction for TCR beta used iRepertoire HTBI primers and Arm-PCR of CDR3 regions. The authors' processing: The study identified under 80 TRBV and some 15 TRBJ segments across samples. TCRdb called the multiplex PCR reads again in MiXCR, with one record for every CDR3 protein. In this record, the V and J calls reflect TCRdb's handling and not the investigators' own analysis. The sample has roughly 430,000 distinct CDR3 sequences, roughly 21% seen once. Time point given: persistent/refractory GD, antithyroid drugs over 5 years with positive TRAb. Extracted PBMC RNA gave rise to the TCR library. In each case, Graves' disease was diagnosed per American Thyroid Association guidelines. This clonotype appeared many times. Its cognate antigen is unknown. V shed 5 bases and J 2 bases; nucleotides not matched to a gene: 8. The germline V gene encodes CDR1 SGHDT and CDR2 YYEEEE. The CDR3 totals 16 residues.

J is TRBJ1-2 and V is TRBV5-6, with 11 positions matching TRBD1. This clonotype was sampled from a female donor with Graves disease. Sample: peripheral blood mononuclear cells (PBMCs), taken when the disease was refractory, from a patient treated with antithyroid drugs. DNA for the CDR3: TGTGCCAGCAGAGCTACCGGGACAGGGGGGAACTATGGCTACACCTTC. This codes for CASRATGTGGNYGYTF.